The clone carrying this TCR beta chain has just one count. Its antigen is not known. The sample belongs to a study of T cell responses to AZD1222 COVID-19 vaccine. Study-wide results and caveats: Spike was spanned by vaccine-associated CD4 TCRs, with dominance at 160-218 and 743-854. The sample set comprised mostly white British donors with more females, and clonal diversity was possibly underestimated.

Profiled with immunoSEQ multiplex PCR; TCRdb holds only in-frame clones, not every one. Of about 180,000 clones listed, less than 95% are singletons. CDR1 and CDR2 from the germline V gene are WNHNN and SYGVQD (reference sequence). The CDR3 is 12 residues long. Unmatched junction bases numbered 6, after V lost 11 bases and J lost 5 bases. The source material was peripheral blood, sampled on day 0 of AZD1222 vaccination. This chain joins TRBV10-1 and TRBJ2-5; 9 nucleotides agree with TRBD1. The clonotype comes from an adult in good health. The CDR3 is CAGGTGHETQYF. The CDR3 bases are TGCGCCGGGGGGACAGGGCACGAGACCCAGTACTTC.